This is a list of T cell receptor beta chains from one sample in a study of cytomegalovirus exposure and HLA in healthy donors. The protocol was immunoSEQ multiplex PCR, while the TCRdb copy is restricted to in-frame clones and leaves out a portion. Here the sample spans approximately 150,000 clones, 60% to 80% being singletons. The sequencing sample was made of PBMCs. Every receptor here comes from a man aged 18 to 29 in good health and CMV-seropositive. The CDR3 runs from the conserved cysteine through the conserved F or W. A D gene is named only where the DNA matches it firmly. The size field is filled for only some rows; it gives once, few, many or a size class.

d_gene: TRBD1; j_gene: TRBJ2-3; v_gene: TRBV29-1; abundance: .; CDR3aa: CSVEDRRGSPSTDTQYF; CDR3nt: TGCAGCGTTGAAGATCGCAGGGGGTCTCCTAGCACAGATACGCAGTATTTT
d_gene: .; j_gene: TRBJ2-1; v_gene: TRBV18; abundance: .; CDR3aa: CASSREGSYNEQFF; CDR3nt: TGTGCCAGCTCACGAGAGGGCTCCTACAATGAGCAGTTCTTC
d_gene: .; j_gene: TRBJ2-7; v_gene: TRBV6-1; abundance: .; CDR3aa: CASKTTLFSYEQYF; CDR3nt: TGTGCCAGCAAGACAACTCTATTCTCCTACGAGCAGTACTTC
d_gene: TRBD1; j_gene: TRBJ1-2; v_gene: TRBV28; abundance: .; CDR3aa: CASQGQAVYGYTF; CDR3nt: TGTGCCAGCCAAGGACAGGCCGTCTATGGCTACACCTTC
d_gene: .; j_gene: TRBJ2-7; v_gene: TRBV28; abundance: .; CDR3aa: CASSLLPREQYF; CDR3nt: TGTGCCAGCAGTTTACTGCCACGGGAGCAGTACTTC
d_gene: .; j_gene: TRBJ2-2; v_gene: TRBV7-7; abundance: .; CDR3aa: CASSLSRTRNTGELFF; CDR3nt: TGTGCCAGCAGCTTGTCCAGGACAAGGAACACCGGGGAGCTGTTTTTT
d_gene: TRBD2; j_gene: TRBJ2-3; v_gene: TRBV7-2; abundance: few; CDR3aa: CASSLVLAGAFLTDTQYF; CDR3nt: TGTGCCAGCAGCTTAGTACTAGCGGGAGCGTTTTTGACAGATACGCAGTATTTT
d_gene: .; j_gene: TRBJ1-5; v_gene: TRBV7-8; abundance: .; CDR3aa: CASSQSLGGRGYHQPQHF; CDR3nt: TGTGCCAGCAGCCAGTCCTTGGGGGGACGGGGGTATCATCAGCCCCAGCATTTT
d_gene: .; j_gene: TRBJ2-7; v_gene: TRBV10-1; abundance: .; CDR3aa: CASSEGALYEQYF; CDR3nt: TGCGCCAGCAGTGAGGGGGCCCTCTACGAGCAGTACTTC
d_gene: .; j_gene: TRBJ2-7; v_gene: TRBV9; abundance: few; CDR3aa: CASSVDTRHDEQYF; CDR3nt: TGTGCCAGCAGCGTAGATACGAGGCACGACGAGCAGTACTTC
d_gene: TRBD1; j_gene: TRBJ1-2; v_gene: TRBV6-5; abundance: .; CDR3aa: CASRPRDRRTYGYTF; CDR3nt: TGTGCCAGCAGACCTCGGGACAGGCGGACCTATGGCTACACCTTC
d_gene: .; j_gene: TRBJ2-2; v_gene: TRBV19; abundance: .; CDR3aa: CASSRGSGELFF; CDR3nt: TGTGCCAGTAGTCGAGGGTCTGGGGAGCTGTTTTTT
d_gene: .; j_gene: TRBJ1-4; v_gene: TRBV9; abundance: .; CDR3aa: CASSVARTDEKLFF; CDR3nt: TGTGCCAGCAGCGTAGCGCGGACAGATGAAAAACTGTTTTTT
d_gene: TRBD1; j_gene: TRBJ1-5; v_gene: TRBV6-1; abundance: few; CDR3aa: CASRDTPTGFQPQHF; CDR3nt: TGTGCCAGCAGGGATACCCCGACAGGGTTTCAGCCCCAGCATTTT
d_gene: TRBD2; j_gene: TRBJ2-1; v_gene: TRBV30; abundance: .; CDR3aa: CAWSAQGVAGYYNEQFF; CDR3nt: TGTGCCTGGAGTGCCCAAGGAGTAGCGGGATACTACAATGAGCAGTTCTTC
d_gene: TRBD1; j_gene: TRBJ2-2; v_gene: TRBV27; abundance: .; CDR3aa: CASSLRNLDRGAGELFF; CDR3nt: TGTGCCAGCAGTTTACGAAACCTCGACAGGGGGGCCGGGGAGCTGTTTTTT
d_gene: .; j_gene: TRBJ1-1; v_gene: TRBV6-5; abundance: few; CDR3aa: CASKFRGNTEAFF; CDR3nt: TGTGCCAGCAAATTCAGGGGGAACACTGAAGCTTTCTTT
d_gene: .; j_gene: TRBJ1-1; v_gene: TRBV11-2; abundance: once; CDR3aa: CASTLGAPNTEAFF; CDR3nt: TGTGCCAGCACCCTAGGGGCTCCAAACACTGAAGCTTTCTTT
d_gene: .; j_gene: TRBJ1-1; v_gene: TRBV9; abundance: .; CDR3aa: CASSVRGVGTEAFF; CDR3nt: TGTGCCAGCAGCGTACGCGGGGTCGGGACTGAAGCTTTCTTT
d_gene: TRBD2; j_gene: TRBJ2-1; v_gene: TRBV9; abundance: .; CDR3aa: CASSSTGTSGSLEQFF; CDR3nt: TGTGCCAGCAGCTCCACCGGGACTAGCGGGAGTCTTGAGCAGTTCTTC
d_gene: .; j_gene: TRBJ2-1; v_gene: TRBV6-5; abundance: .; CDR3aa: CASSYSPGSTYNEQFF; CDR3nt: TGTGCCAGCAGTTACTCCCCCGGGAGTACCTACAATGAGCAGTTCTTC
d_gene: .; j_gene: TRBJ2-7; v_gene: TRBV27; abundance: .; CDR3aa: CASSLSLRGDEQYF; CDR3nt: TGTGCCAGCAGTTTATCTCTGCGGGGCGACGAGCAGTACTTC
d_gene: TRBD2; j_gene: TRBJ2-1; v_gene: TRBV5-1; abundance: .; CDR3aa: CASSLEGETSGKEQFF; CDR3nt: TGCGCCAGCAGCTTGGAGGGGGAGACTAGCGGGAAAGAGCAGTTCTTC
d_gene: .; j_gene: TRBJ2-7; v_gene: TRBV28; abundance: .; CDR3aa: CASRERIHEQYF; CDR3nt: TGTGCCAGCAGGGAGCGTATCCACGAGCAGTACTTC
d_gene: .; j_gene: TRBJ1-4; v_gene: TRBV6-6; abundance: .; CDR3aa: CASSYGRADGEKLFF; CDR3nt: TGTGCCAGCAGTTACGGGAGAGCGGACGGAGAAAAACTGTTTTTT
d_gene: .; j_gene: TRBJ2-2; v_gene: TRBV29-1; abundance: .; CDR3aa: CSVEGGPTTGELFF; CDR3nt: TGCAGCGTTGAAGGGGGCCCTACCACCGGGGAGCTGTTTTTT
d_gene: TRBD1; j_gene: TRBJ1-1; v_gene: TRBV10-3; abundance: few; CDR3aa: CAISDTGTGVMNTEAFF; CDR3nt: TGTGCCATCAGTGACACCGGGACAGGGGTGATGAACACTGAAGCTTTCTTT
d_gene: .; j_gene: TRBJ2-7; v_gene: TRBV5-4; abundance: few; CDR3aa: CASSLIRDLINYEQYF; CDR3nt: TGTGCCAGCAGCTTAATCCGGGATCTGATAAACTACGAGCAGTACTTC
d_gene: .; j_gene: TRBJ1-5; v_gene: TRBV27; abundance: .; CDR3aa: CASSLNRDNQPQHF; CDR3nt: TGTGCCAGCAGTTTAAACAGGGACAATCAGCCCCAGCATTTT
d_gene: .; j_gene: TRBJ2-7; v_gene: TRBV27; abundance: .; CDR3aa: CASSLEQGWEQYF; CDR3nt: TGTGCCAGCAGTTTAGAGCAGGGGTGGGAGCAGTACTTC